The 24 T cell receptor beta chains listed next were all sequenced from one sample in a study of cytomegalovirus exposure and HLA in healthy donors. The PCR was carried out with 60 Vbeta primers and 13 Jbeta primers. Sequencing used immunoSEQ multiplex PCR; TCRdb keeps in-frame clones, though not all of them. Here the sample spans some 130,000 clones, about 80% being singletons. Sequencing was performed on PBMCs. All receptors derive from a man aged 40-50 years in good health and CMV-seropositive.

J is TRBJ1-3 and V is TRBV28; weak D call: TRBD1 (6 bases). CDR1 is MDHEN, CDR2 SYDVKM, per germline. This CDR3 has 18 residues. V dropped 6 bases and J dropped 0 bases, with 21 bases sitting between them. CDR3 protein: CASRGPNSRDNSGNTIYF. CDR3 nucleotides: TGTGCCAGCAGGGGACCGAACTCACGGGACAACTCTGGAAACACCATATATTTT.

CDR3 protein: CASTKTPPTGDNYGYTF. The DNA for the CDR3 is TGTGCCAGCACCAAAACCCCCCCGACAGGGGACAACTATGGCTACACCTTC. The chain recombines TRBV7-6 with TRBJ1-2, with 8 nucleotides matching TRBD1. The length of the CDR3 is 17 residues. V trimming: 7 bases; J trimming: 2 bases; junction bases outside the gene matches: 15. In germline, CDR1 is SGHVS, CDR2 FNYEAQ. The entire variable domain, with the rest obtained from reference TRBV7-6 and TRBJ1-2, is as follows: GAGVSQSPRYKVTKRGQDVALRCDPISGHVSLYWYRQALGQGPEFLTYFNYEAQQDKSGLPNDRFSAERPEGSISTLTIQRTEQRDSAMYRCASTKTPPTGDNYGYTFGSGTRLTVV.

A remark on this clone: The same CDR3 also results from other DNA sequences found in this sample. This sequence joins TRBV9 and TRBJ2-1, with D perhaps TRBD2 (5 bases). The germline CDR1 and CDR2 sequences are SGDLS and YYNGEE. The CDR3 has 15 amino acids. Deletions cut 0 bases from V and 4 bases from J, with 11 bases between. The CDR3 nucleotides read TGTGCCAGCAGCGTAGGCGGCGGGTCTTACAATGAGCAGTTCTTC. Translated: CASSVGGGSYNEQFF.

The chain links TRBV5-1 to TRBJ1-1; the D gene is possibly TRBD1 (6 bases). Between the trimmed V and J ends, which lost 4 bases and 8 bases, there was a span of 12 bases. The CDR3 totals 12 residues. Looked up from germline, CDR1 is SGHRS and CDR2 is YFSETQ. DNA of the CDR3: TGCGCCAGCAGCCGGGGAGGGACAGAAGCTTTCTTT. It yields the protein CASSRGGTEAFF.

The rearrangement joins TRBV7-2 to TRBJ1-3, with D tentatively TRBD1 (6 bases). The germline gives CDR1 SGHTA, CDR2 FQGNSA. The germline V and J ends were trimmed by 2 bases and 2 bases, with 7 bases remaining between them. The CDR3 is 14 residues long. CDR3 sequence reads: CASSLNRAGNTIYF. As DNA, the CDR3 is TGTGCCAGCAGCTTAAACAGGGCTGGAAACACCATATATTTT.

V usage is TRBV27 and J usage is TRBJ2-1; 11 bases fit TRBD2. The CDR3 has 16 amino acids. Germline CDR1 reads MNHEY; CDR2 reads SMNVEV (reference sequence). The V gene end was trimmed by 6 bases and the J gene end by 10 bases; junction bases not matched to a gene: 14. The CDR3 bases are TGTGCCAGCAGCCCTGGGAAACTAGCGGGAGTAGGAGAGCAGTTCTTC. This translates into CASSPGKLAGVGEQFF.

The chain employs TRBV4-2 and TRBJ1-1, with TRBD1 matching 8 bases. The junction had 7 bases not matched to a gene; V was cut back by 5 bases and J by 5 bases. CDR1 is LGHNA, CDR2 YNFKEQ, per germline. This CDR3 region has 14 residues. The CDR3 coding sequence is TGTGCCAGCAGCTCACGGACAGGGAGGACTGAAGCTTTCTTT. Translated, it gives CASSSRTGRTEAFF.

This clone was recorded a few times. The J gene is TRBJ1-5, the V gene TRBV27, with 7 bases fitting TRBD1. The CDR3 runs to 16 residues. The V and J ends lost 1 base and 0 bases, in that order; junction bases with no gene match: 3. The germline V gene encodes CDR1 MNHEY and CDR2 SMNVEV (reference sequence). CDR3 sequence (DNA): TGTGCCAGCAGTTTATACGGGACAGATAGCAATCAGCCCCAGCATTTT. Encoded protein: CASSLYGTDSNQPQHF.

The rearrangement links TRBV5-5 to TRBJ1-1; 7 positions match TRBD1. The germline V gene encodes CDR1 SGHKS and CDR2 YYEKEE (reference sequence). CDR3 length: 12 residues. The V segment lost 4 bases and the J segment 11 bases; nucleotides outside the gene matches: 8. This CDR3 reads CASSLRQGLAFF. The CDR3 nucleotides are TGTGCCAGCAGCCTTCGACAGGGTTTGGCTTTCTTT.

In its sample, this clone was seen once. The chain's CDR3 is CASSQALAPGEQYF. The CDR3 DNA is TGCGCCAGCAGCCAAGCTTTGGCCCCCGGGGAGCAGTACTTC. The rearrangement joins TRBV4-1 to TRBJ2-7; D ambiguous. V lost 1 base and J 7 bases, leaving 14 bases between the germline ends. This CDR3 is built from 14 residues. Germline V lookup: CDR1 MGHRA, CDR2 YSYEKL.

The chain links TRBV5-6 to TRBJ2-3; TRBD2 aligns across 11 bases. After removal of 4 bases from V and 9 bases from J, the junction contained 16 bases not matched to a gene. Germline values: CDR1 SGHDT, CDR2 YYEEEE. The CDR3 contains 17 residues. The CDR3 nucleotides read TGTGCCAGCAGCGTTATTGAGGGACTAGCGGAGATGGGCACGCAGTATTTT. Amino acids: CASSVIEGLAEMGTQYF.

This clone has more than one count but fewer than ten. The chain carries TRBV6-1 and TRBJ1-2; D unclear. Looked up from germline, CDR1 is MNHNS and CDR2 is SASEGT. With 1 base removed from V and 7 bases from J, the gap between germline ends came to 16 bases. The CDR3 runs 15 residues. The CDR3 reads CASSEDRGATRGYTF. In DNA, the CDR3 is TGTGCCAGCAGTGAAGATCGGGGAGCTACGCGTGGCTACACCTTC.

This clone appeared a single time. V and J are TRBV19 and TRBJ2-1; 7 nucleotides match TRBD2. Trimming cost V 0 bases and J 12 bases; bases outside gene matches: 20. CDR1 is LNHDA and CDR2 is SQIVND in the germline V gene (reference sequence). The CDR3 runs to 18 residues. The CDR3 here is CASSIDTQVQRDPLRQFF. Here the CDR3 DNA reads TGTGCCAGTAGTATAGATACTCAGGTCCAGCGGGACCCCCTACGGCAGTTCTTC.

V gene TRBV14 combines with J gene TRBJ1-4; a weak D match, TRBD1 (6 bases). V lost 0 bases and J 10 bases, leaving 15 bases between the germline ends. The V gene's germline CDR1 is SGHDN and CDR2 FVKESK. This CDR3 is 15 amino acids long. DNA for the CDR3: TGTGCCAGCAGCCAAGAGTTGGGCAGGGGCGGAAAACTGTTTTTT. This sequence encodes CASSQELGRGGKLFF.

The chain combines TRBV27 with TRBJ1-3; the D is unclear. Trimming took off 4 bases at V and 0 bases at J, with 4 bases between the two ends. The CDR3 loop spans 13 amino acids. Germline V gives CDR1 MNHEY, CDR2 SMNVEV (reference sequence). DNA of the CDR3: TGTGCCAGCAGTTCTTTCTCTGGAAACACCATATATTTT. Translated, it gives CASSSFSGNTIYF.

This clone appeared once. This chain links TRBV6-5 with TRBJ1-1; D remains unclear. This CDR3 contains 15 residues. CDR1 is MNHEY, CDR2 SVGAGI, per germline. V lost 6 bases and J 0 bases, leaving 14 bases between the germline ends. CDR3 sequence (DNA): TGTGCCAGCAGGGAGGAGGGAAGGGTGAACACTGAAGCTTTCTTT. It translates to CASREEGRVNTEAFF.

The V call is TRBV10-3, the J call TRBJ1-5; 7 bases line up with TRBD1. Germline values: CDR1 ENHRY, CDR2 SYGVKD. With 2 bases clipped from V and 4 bases from J, the junction kept 8 bases outside the gene matches. This CDR3 is built from 16 residues. CDR3 sequence (DNA): TGTGCCATCAGTGAGCCCCGGACAGGACTTAATCAGCCCCAGCATTTT. It translates to CAISEPRTGLNQPQHF.

The rearrangement links TRBV13 to TRBJ2-2; D uncertain. Trimming stripped 1 base from V and 5 bases from J, with 17 bases between. The CDR3 extends over 17 amino acids. Per the germline V gene, CDR1 is PRHDT and CDR2 is FYEKMQ (reference sequence). The CDR3 DNA reads TGTGCCAGCAGCTTAGAGGTGGGTGGCGGCCGTACCGGGGAGCTGTTTTTT. As protein: CASSLEVGGGRTGELFF.

This chain connects TRBV2 to TRBJ2-3, with D maybe TRBD2 (5 bases). Deletions cut 5 bases from V and 0 bases from J, with 9 bases between. The CDR3 extends over 14 amino acids. CDR1 and CDR2 (germline): SNHLY, FYNNEI. Here the CDR3 DNA reads TGTGCCAGCAGTAGGGAGCTTAGCACAGATACGCAGTATTTT. Its protein is CASSRELSTDTQYF.

V usage is TRBV18 and J usage is TRBJ2-3, with TRBD1 identical over 7 bases. Germline V gene lookup returns CDR1 KGHSH and CDR2 LQKENI. The CDR3 extends over 15 amino acids. V shed 2 bases and J 5 bases; nucleotides not matched to a gene: 7. CDR3 protein: CASSPERQGIDTQYF. DNA for the CDR3: TGTGCCAGCTCACCAGAGAGACAGGGCATAGATACGCAGTATTTT.

The rearrangement uses TRBV19 and TRBJ1-2; maybe TRBD1 (5 bases). The CDR3 consists of 13 residues. Germline assignment: CDR1 LNHDA and CDR2 SQIVND (reference sequence). Trimming removed 1 base from V and 8 bases from J, with 11 bases in between. Here the CDR3 reads CASSIGRDLGYTF. Written as DNA, the CDR3 is TGTGCCAGTAGTATAGGCAGGGACTTGGGCTACACCTTC. The whole variable domain, filled in from reference TRBV19 and TRBJ1-2, reads DGGITQSPKYLFRKEGQNVTLSCEQNLNHDAMYWYRQDPGQGLRLIYYSQIVNDFQKGDIAEGYSVSREKKESFPLTVTSAQKNPTAFYLCASSIGRDLGYTFGSGTRLTVV.

The chain uses TRBV2 and TRBJ1-2; D is perhaps TRBD1 (6 bases). The length of the CDR3 is 13 residues. The germline V gene has CDR1 SNHLY and CDR2 FYNNEI. Trimming removed 7 bases from V and 7 bases from J, with 16 bases in between. For the CDR3, the DNA is TGTGCCAGCATTACGACAGGTGGTTCTGGCTACACCTTC. It translates to CASITTGGSGYTF.

This chain joins TRBV28 and TRBJ1-4; maybe TRBD1 (5 bases). CDR1 and CDR2 from the germline V gene are MDHEN and SYDVKM. V was clipped by 6 bases and J by 8 bases, with 16 bases between them. CDR3 size: 14 residues. CDR3 region: CASRRSLGGEKLFF. The CDR3 bases are TGTGCCAGCAGGCGCAGCCTCGGGGGGGAAAAACTGTTTTTT.

On this clone: The CDR3 end shows no conserved phenylalanine or tryptophan, and so a read error is likely. The V gene is TRBV4-1, the J gene TRBJ1-2; D remains unclear. The CDR3 length is 18 residues. Germline-derived CDR1 and CDR2 are MGHRA and YSYEKL. Trimming shortened V by 0 bases and J by 3 bases, and 20 bases separated the two germline ends. As DNA, the CDR3 is TGCGCCAGCAGCCAAGATTTAAACAGACCGCCTTCAGACTATGGCTACACCTCC. Protein product: CASSQDLNRPPSDYGYTS.